The count of the clone carrying this T cell receptor beta chain is one. Its antigen is still unknown. The PCR made use of 60 Vbeta and 13 Jbeta primers. Clones were read by immunoSEQ multiplex PCR, and TCRdb kept only the in-frame ones, dropping some. The data show approximately 88,000 clones, over 75% seen once. Germline V CDR1 and CDR2: SGHTA, FQGNSA. The V end was cut by 6 bases, the J end by 5 bases, with 14 bases between. CDR3 length: 13 amino acids. The data were taken from a study of cytomegalovirus exposure and HLA in healthy donors. Study information: Some 85 million unique TCRs from HLA-typed donors were held in an early data release. Findings and limits, study-wide: Excluded: some indistinguishable V segments such as TRBV6-2 and TRBV6-3. A list of more than 150 TCR beta chains associated with cytomegalovirus was given.

Material: PBMCs. The chain has TRBV7-2 and TRBJ2-7; maybe TRBD2 (6 bases). This receptor was identified in a man between 25 and 39 years old in good health and CMV-seropositive. The CDR3 bases are TGTGCCAGCAGTTGGAGGGTTGAGGACGAGCAGTACGTC. It encodes CASSWRVEDEQYV.